This TCR beta chain is drawn from a study of T cell repertoires in cytomegalovirus infection. General study findings and limits: Identification of carriers of CMV plus the relevant HLA was performed using cumulative public TCR beta family frequency.

The CDR3 contains 15 residues. Deletions cut 6 bases from V and 2 bases from J, with 16 bases between. The germline V gene encodes CDR1 MNHEY and CDR2 SVGEGT. TCRdb independently ran MiXCR on the reads; one entry per CDR3 protein. The table records more than 75,000 distinct CDR3 sequences, 3.7% of them present only once. This clonotype was seen at least ten times. The antigen is undetermined. This sequence originates from a human donor in good health (CMV status not recorded). Some clones in this sample may be carry-over from other donors' samples. The chain couples TRBV6-2 or TRBV6-3 to TRBJ2-5; D could derive from TRBD1 or TRBD2 (5 bases each). Material: PBMCs. The chain's CDR3 is CASSHRRDRQETQYF. CDR3 nucleotides: TGTGCCAGCAGCCATCGCAGGGACCGTCAAGAGACCCAGTACTTC.